The clone carrying this TCR beta chain has more than one count but fewer than ten. Its antigen is as yet unknown. These data come from a study of response to subunit inactivated influenza vaccine. General study results and limits: It was the authors' suggestion that each seasonal influenza vaccination recruits few new T cells.

TCRdb itself ran the RT-PCR reads through MiXCR, one entry per CDR3 protein. The data hold 750,000 to 850,000 distinct CDR3 sequences, with approximately 18% observed a single time. The sequence was collected from a man aged 50 to 59 who received an inactivated influenza vaccine. Sequencing used PBMCs from blood, obtained 4 to 6 days after vaccination.

The CDR3 nucleotides are TGTGCTTCGCAACAGGGGACAGATACGCAGTATTTT. It codes for CASQQGTDTQYF. The chain is built from TRBV2 and TRBJ2-3; 7 positions match TRBD1. The CDR3 extends over 12 amino acids. Germline CDR1 is SNHLY and CDR2 is FYNNEI.